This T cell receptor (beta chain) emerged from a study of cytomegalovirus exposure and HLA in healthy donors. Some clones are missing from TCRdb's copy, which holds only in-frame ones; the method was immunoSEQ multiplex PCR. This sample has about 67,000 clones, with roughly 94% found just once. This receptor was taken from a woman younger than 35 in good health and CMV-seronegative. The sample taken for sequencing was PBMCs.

CDR3 sequence: CAWGGQGYSPLHF. The CDR3 DNA is TGTGCCTGGGGTGGACAGGGGTATTCACCCCTCCACTTT. The gene calls are TRBV30 and TRBJ1-6, with 9 bases fitting TRBD1. In germline, CDR1 is GTSNPN, CDR2 SVGIG (reference sequence). V was clipped by 5 bases and J by 8 bases; unmatched bases: 4. This CDR3 is 13 amino acids long.